This TCR beta chain was identified during a study of T-cell memory formation after mild COVID-19. Overall study: TCR clusters were mostly confined to one donor each. The study's findings and limits: CD4/CD8 balance held among clones contracting day 15 to 85, and later expanders leaned CD4+. CD4+ clones that contracted lay mainly in CM and EM; CD8+ ones lay in EMRA.

A single record per CDR3 protein comes from TCRdb applying MiXCR to the 5' RACE reads. The table records just under 350,000 distinct CDR3 sequences, 10% to 15% of them present only once. This clonotype was seen ten or more times. The antigen remains unidentified. Deletions cut 6 bases from V and 4 bases from J, with 15 bases between. The CDR3 is 14 amino acids. The TCR comes from a man between 18 and 35 years old who had mild COVID-19 (a few samples of this study predate the infection). Cell type and time point are not known. The sample taken for sequencing was PBMCs or a T cell subset sorted from them (not recorded which). The rearrangement joins TRBV12-3 or TRBV12-4 to TRBJ2-5; unclear D gene. The CDR3 DNA reads TGTGCCAGCAGCTATCTGTCCTCAGGAGAGACCCAGTACTTC. Translating it yields CASSYLSSGETQYF.